These 6 T cell receptor beta chains were all obtained from the same sample, sequenced in a study of T cell responses to AZD1222 COVID-19 vaccine. Some clones are missing from TCRdb's copy, which holds only in-frame ones; the method was immunoSEQ multiplex PCR. Of about 140,000 clones listed, about 92% are singletons. Sample: peripheral blood, taken on day 0 of AZD1222 vaccination. The receptors derive from an adult in good health.

This chain joins TRBV30 and TRBJ1-2, with D hard to call. Germline values: CDR1 GTSNPN, CDR2 SVGIG (reference sequence). Trimming cost V 0 bases and J 7 bases, with 18 bases left between them. The CDR3 loop spans 15 amino acids. Written as DNA, the CDR3 is TGTGCCTGGAGTGTAAGTACCCGGTCGAGTGGTGGCTACACCTTC. It yields the protein CAWSVSTRSSGGYTF.

V gene TRBV20-1 combines with J gene TRBJ1-1; D is ambiguous. The germline V gene encodes CDR1 DFQATT and CDR2 SNEGSKA (reference sequence). The CDR3 covers 11 residues. CDR3 amino acids: CSPHGRNEAFF. The CDR3 coding sequence is TGCAGCCCTCACGGAAGAAATGAAGCTTTCTTT.

In this sample, this clone turned up once. The chain carries TRBV2 and TRBJ2-7, with D maybe TRBD1 (5 bases). CDR1 SNHLY and CDR2 FYNNEI come from the germline V gene. Trimming cost V 8 bases and J 5 bases, with 13 bases left between them. The CDR3 has 12 amino acids. The CDR3 DNA is TGTGCCAGCGAGTATGACAGAGACGAGCAGTACTTC. Amino acids: CASEYDRDEQYF.

The CDR3 loop is CASSLSRTGYPLSEQYF. The CDR3 DNA follows: TGTGCCAGCAGTTTATCGAGGACAGGGTACCCCCTTAGCGAGCAGTACTTC. This sequence joins TRBV27 and TRBJ2-7; 8 bases fit TRBD1. Germline V lookup: CDR1 MNHEY, CDR2 SMNVEV (reference sequence). J lost 6 bases, V lost 0 bases, and 13 bases had no gene match. The CDR3 runs to 17 residues.

In nucleotides, the CDR3 is TGTGCCAGCAGTCCGGGGGAAAAGGTCACGGGCGAGCAGTACTTC. It is translated as CASSPGEKVTGEQYF. V gene TRBV6-6 combines with J gene TRBJ2-7; D might be TRBD2 (6 bases). Between the trimmed V and J ends, which lost 5 bases and 6 bases, there was a span of 20 bases. The CDR3 has 15 amino acids. Germline V CDR1 and CDR2: MNHNY, SVGAGI (reference sequence).

The V gene is TRBV6-2 or TRBV6-3, the J gene TRBJ2-1; D possibly corresponds to TRBD2 (7 bases). The length of the CDR3 is 12 residues. Germline V gene sequence: CDR1 MNHEY, CDR2 SVGEGT. Trimming shortened V by 2 bases and J by 16 bases, and 15 bases separated the two germline ends. The CDR3 region is CASSYGGGGRFF. DNA for the CDR3: TGTGCCAGCAGTTACGGGGGCGGGGGAAGATTCTTC.